Here is one TCR beta chain with its context. The antigen is not known. The source of the sample is a study of T cells after yellow fever vaccination. Study-level results: Abundant clonotypes (contaminants from the bulk population) could be present in FACS-sorted repertoires. The secondary response peaked faster, at day 5 versus 15, but was weaker.

Per the germline V gene, CDR1 is SGHTA and CDR2 is FQGNSA. V dropped 1 base and J dropped 8 bases, with 9 bases sitting between them. The CDR3 is made up of 13 amino acids. TCRdb processed the 5' RACE reads anew with MiXCR; each CDR3 protein has one entry. The repertoire consists of 300,000 to 350,000 distinct CDR3 sequences, with around 3.9% occurring once and the leading ten covering 20% to 25%. V is TRBV7-2 and J is TRBJ1-3; D is uncertain. Here the sequenced sample was PBMCs, taken 5 days after the yellow fever booster vaccination. This receptor was taken from a man in his late teens or twenties who received the YFV17D yellow fever vaccine. The CDR3 bases are TGTGCCAGCAGCTTAGAAAGTGGCTACACCATATATTTT. Residues: CASSLESGYTIYF.